This T cell receptor (beta chain) was identified in a study of blood T cell repertoires in COVID-19. Study-wide context: Both acute and convalescent COVID-19 samples were obtained from the United States, Italy and Spain. T cells, B-cell-depleted T cells, or PBMCs supplied cDNA or gDNA.

Per the study methods: The authors estimated nucleated cell counts from reference gene primer amplification. Using immunoSEQ multiplex PCR, the repertoire was profiled, and TCRdb retains in-frame clones only, with some absent. The V and J calls and the clone size are those of that table, but D and trimming were determined from the DNA. The top ten hold about 2% of the sample, which has approximately 300,000 clones, around nine tenths seen once. The CDR3 spans 16 residues. Germline V gene sequence: CDR1 SNHLY, CDR2 FYNNEI. J lost 6 bases, V lost 4 bases, and 11 bases had no gene match. J is TRBJ2-4 and V is TRBV2, with 8 bases matching TRBD1. Source material: peripheral blood. The clonotype was recovered from a woman aged 30 to 39 with COVID-19, enrolled during active disease. CDR3 sequence: CASSAASGQEANIQYF. The CDR3 DNA sequence: TGTGCCAGCAGTGCGGCCTCGGGACAGGAGGCAAACATTCAGTACTTC. The whole variable domain, remainder taken from reference TRBV2 and TRBJ2-4, is EPEVTQTPSHQVTQMGQEVILRCVPISNHLYFYWYRQILGQKVEFLVSFYNNEISEKSEIFDDQFSVERPDGSNFTLKIRSTKLEDSAMYFCASSAASGQEANIQYFGAGTRLSVL.